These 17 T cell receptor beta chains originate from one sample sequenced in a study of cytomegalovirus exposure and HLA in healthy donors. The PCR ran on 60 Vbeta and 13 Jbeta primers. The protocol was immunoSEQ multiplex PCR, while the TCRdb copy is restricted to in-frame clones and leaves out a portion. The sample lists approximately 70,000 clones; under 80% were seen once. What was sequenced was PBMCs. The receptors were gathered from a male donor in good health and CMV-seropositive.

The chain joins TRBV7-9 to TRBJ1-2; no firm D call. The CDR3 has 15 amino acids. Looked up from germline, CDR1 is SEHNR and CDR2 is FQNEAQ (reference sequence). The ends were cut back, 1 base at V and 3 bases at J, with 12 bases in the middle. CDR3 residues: CASSLDLRGDYGYTF. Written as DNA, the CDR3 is TGTGCCAGCAGCTTAGACCTCCGAGGAGACTATGGCTACACCTTC.

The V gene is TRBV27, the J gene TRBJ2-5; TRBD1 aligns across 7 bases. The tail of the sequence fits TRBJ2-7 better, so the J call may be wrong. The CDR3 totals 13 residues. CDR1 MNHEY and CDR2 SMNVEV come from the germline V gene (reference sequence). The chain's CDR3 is CATQQGNRDEQYF. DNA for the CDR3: TGTGCCACGCAACAGGGGAACAGAGACGAGCAGTACTTC.

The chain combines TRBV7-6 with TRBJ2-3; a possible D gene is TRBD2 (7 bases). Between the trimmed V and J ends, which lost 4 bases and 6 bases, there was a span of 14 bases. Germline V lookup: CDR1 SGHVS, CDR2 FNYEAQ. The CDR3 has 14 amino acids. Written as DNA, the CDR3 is TGTGCCAGCAGCTGGAGGGAGGGGGTGGATACGCAGTATTTT. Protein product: CASSWREGVDTQYF.

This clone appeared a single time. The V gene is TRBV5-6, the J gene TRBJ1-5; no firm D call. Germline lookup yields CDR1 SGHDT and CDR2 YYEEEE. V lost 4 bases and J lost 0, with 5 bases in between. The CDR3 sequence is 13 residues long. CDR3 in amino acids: CASSLYSNQPQHF. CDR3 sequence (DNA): TGTGCCAGCAGCCTATATAGCAATCAGCCCCAGCATTTT.

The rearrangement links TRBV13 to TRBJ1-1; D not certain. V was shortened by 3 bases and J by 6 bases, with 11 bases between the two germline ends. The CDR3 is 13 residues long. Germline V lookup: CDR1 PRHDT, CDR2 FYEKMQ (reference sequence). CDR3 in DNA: TGTGCCAGCAGCTTGAGGGAGAGTCCTGAAGCTTTCTTT. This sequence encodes CASSLRESPEAFF.

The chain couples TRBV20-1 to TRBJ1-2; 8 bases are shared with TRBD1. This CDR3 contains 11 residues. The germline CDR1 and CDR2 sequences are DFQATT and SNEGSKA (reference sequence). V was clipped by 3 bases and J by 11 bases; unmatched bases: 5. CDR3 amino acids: CSARLGQGYTF. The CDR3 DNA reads TGCAGTGCTAGGCTTGGACAGGGATACACCTTC.

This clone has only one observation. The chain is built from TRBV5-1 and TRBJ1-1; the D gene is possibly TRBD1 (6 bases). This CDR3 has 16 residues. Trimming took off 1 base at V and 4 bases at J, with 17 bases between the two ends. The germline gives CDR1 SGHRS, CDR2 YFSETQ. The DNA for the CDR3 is TGCGCCAGCAGCTTGATGGGCGGGGGCGCATTCACTGAAGCTTTCTTT. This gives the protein CASSLMGGGAFTEAFF.

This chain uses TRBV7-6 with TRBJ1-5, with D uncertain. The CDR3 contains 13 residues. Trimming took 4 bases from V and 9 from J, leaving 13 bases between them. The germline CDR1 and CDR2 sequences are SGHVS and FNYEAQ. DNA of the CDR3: TGTGCCAGCAGCTCGCTACCCTCGGGGCCCCAGCATTTT. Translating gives CASSSLPSGPQHF.

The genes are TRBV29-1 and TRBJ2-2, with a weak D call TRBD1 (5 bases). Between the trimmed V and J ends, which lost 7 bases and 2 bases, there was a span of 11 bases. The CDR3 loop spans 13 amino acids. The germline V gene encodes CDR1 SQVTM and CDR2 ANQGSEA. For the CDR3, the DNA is TGCAGCGCCAGACAGTTTAACACCGGGGAGCTGTTTTTT. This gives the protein CSARQFNTGELFF.

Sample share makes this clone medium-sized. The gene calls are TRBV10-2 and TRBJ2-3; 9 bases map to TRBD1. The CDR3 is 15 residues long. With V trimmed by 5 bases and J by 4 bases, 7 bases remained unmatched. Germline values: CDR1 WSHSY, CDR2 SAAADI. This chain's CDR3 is CASSFRGQGPDTQYF. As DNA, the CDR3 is TGCGCCAGCAGTTTTAGGGGACAGGGCCCAGATACGCAGTATTTT.

The CDR3 sequence: CASSGGTSPTETQYF. The CDR3 coding sequence is TGTGCCAGCAGTGGAGGGACTAGCCCCACCGAGACCCAGTACTTC. The chain recombines TRBV6-1 with TRBJ2-5, with 9 nucleotides matching TRBD2. Germline assignment: CDR1 MNHNS and CDR2 SASEGT. The CDR3 sequence is 15 residues long. The trim removed 4 bases at V and 5 bases at J, leaving 8 bases unmatched.

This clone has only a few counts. The CDR3 bases are TGTGCCAGCAGCTTGTGGACACATAACACCGGGGAGCTGTTTTTT. Protein: CASSLWTHNTGELFF. This chain links TRBV5-5 with TRBJ2-2; TRBD1 might be the D (5 bases). The CDR3 has 15 residues. V lost 1 base to trimming and J lost 2 bases, with 9 bases between them. Germline V gene sequence: CDR1 SGHKS, CDR2 YYEKEE (reference sequence).

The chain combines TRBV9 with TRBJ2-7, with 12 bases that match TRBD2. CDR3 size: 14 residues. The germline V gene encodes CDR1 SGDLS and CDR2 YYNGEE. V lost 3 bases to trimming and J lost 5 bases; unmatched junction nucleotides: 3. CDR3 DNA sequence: TGTGCCAGCAGCGAGACTAGCGGGAGACACGAGCAGTACTTC. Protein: CASSETSGRHEQYF.

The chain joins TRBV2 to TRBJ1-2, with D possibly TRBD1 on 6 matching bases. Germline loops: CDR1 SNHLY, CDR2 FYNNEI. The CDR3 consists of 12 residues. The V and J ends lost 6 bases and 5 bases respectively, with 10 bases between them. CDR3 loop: CASRYRDYGYTF. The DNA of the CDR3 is TGTGCCAGCAGGTACAGGGATTATGGCTACACCTTC.

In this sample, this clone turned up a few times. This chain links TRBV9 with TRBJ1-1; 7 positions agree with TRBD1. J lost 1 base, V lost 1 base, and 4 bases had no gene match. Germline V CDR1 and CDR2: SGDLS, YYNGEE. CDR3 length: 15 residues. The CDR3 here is CASSVIPGGNTEAFF. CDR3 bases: TGTGCCAGCAGCGTAATTCCAGGGGGGAACACTGAAGCTTTCTTT.

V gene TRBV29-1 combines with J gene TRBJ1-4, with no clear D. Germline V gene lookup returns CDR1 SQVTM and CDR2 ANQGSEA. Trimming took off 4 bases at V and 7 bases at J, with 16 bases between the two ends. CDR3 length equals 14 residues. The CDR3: CSVGGSDAGEKLFF. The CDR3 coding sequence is TGCAGCGTTGGAGGGTCAGACGCTGGTGAAAAACTGTTTTTT.

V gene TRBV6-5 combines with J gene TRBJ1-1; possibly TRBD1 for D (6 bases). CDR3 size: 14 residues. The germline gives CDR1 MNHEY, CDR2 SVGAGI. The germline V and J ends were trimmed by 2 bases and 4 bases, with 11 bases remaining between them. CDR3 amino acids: CASSYLDSSTEAFF. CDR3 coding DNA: TGTGCCAGCAGTTACCTGGACAGTTCCACTGAAGCTTTCTTT.